This section outlines one TCR beta chain sequence together with its context. The CDR3 runs to 15 residues. With 6 bases removed from V and 7 bases from J, the gap between germline ends came to 18 bases. Germline values: CDR1 MNHEY, CDR2 SMNVEV (reference sequence). This sample stems from a study of blood T cell repertoires in COVID-19. How the authors handled the data: Amplifying reference gene primers gave estimates of nucleated cell counts. Here immunoSEQ multiplex PCR was the method, and the copy in TCRdb shows in-frame clones only, minus some. V and J calls and clone size come straight from that table; D and trimming were deduced from the DNA. The sample has about 97,000 clones; 85% are singletons.

The chain employs TRBV27 and TRBJ1-4, with D perhaps matching TRBD1 (6 bases). This clonotype was obtained from an older woman with active or convalescent COVID-19. Sequences were obtained from peripheral blood. CDR3 region: CASSFMGRGSEKLFF. Written as DNA, the CDR3 is TGTGCCAGCAGCTTTATGGGCAGGGGAAGTGAAAAACTGTTTTTT.